This T cell receptor beta chain was profiled in a study of CD8 T cells in ankylosing spondylitis (dated by TCRdb to about 2017). For the wider study: T cell receptor beta repertoires were profiled in healthy donors and ankylosing spondylitis patients so that disease-linked TCR variants could be found. The full study cohort comprised 20 to 30 ankylosing spondylitis patients and approximately 100 healthy donors. Peripheral blood samples were taken, and synovial fluid was additionally collected from ankylosing spondylitis patients.

The sequencing machine was an Illumina HiSeq 2500. Quantitative 5'-RACE with molecular barcodes was used to prepare TCR beta libraries. The authors processed their data as follows. A new computational method based on a probabilistic model of VDJ rearrangement was used to identify disease-linked TCR variants. TCRdb reprocessed the public reads (quality trimming at Q25 with fastp, clone calling with MiXCR) and kept in-frame beta chains. Rows with a matching CDR3 protein are joined into one entry that keeps the most common DNA and genes. V and J calls and clone size were set by TCRdb, not the authors. Counted in this sample were fewer than 200,000 distinct CDR3 sequences; about 17% of them appeared once. The top ten clones comprise roughly 7.7% of the sample. Many counts were recorded for this clonotype. Its antigen target is currently unknown. The sample holds no much larger clone one base away, and base qualities are not on file.

CDR1 and CDR2 were assigned from the germline V gene as SGHRS and YFSETQ. V and J are truncated by 0 bases and 7 bases respectively, leaving an intervening sequence of 8 bases. There are 13 amino acids in the CDR3, from cysteine to phenylalanine inclusive. Only CDR3 DNA remains: 39 bases, in frame from the first base. Overall results and qualifications from the work: Blood from ankylosing spondylitis patients appeared to be characterized by a TCR beta motif made up of about 8 highly homologous amino acid variants. Some motif variants were previously reported in synovial fluid and blood of reactive arthritis patients, suggesting common disease-initiation mechanisms. Significant enrichment of the disease-linked clones was reported in matched synovial fluid samples from ankylosing spondylitis patients. The disease-linked clones showed a CD8+ phenotype and occurred at relatively low frequencies in peripheral blood.

The TCR originated in a male donor with ankylosing spondylitis or in good health (not recorded which). The sequence is built from TRBV5-1 and TRBJ2-1; the D segment cannot be called with confidence. Sequencing was done on a sample of blood, either unsorted or a sorted T cell fraction (not recorded which). The sequence in DNA is TGCGCCAGCAGCTTGGGCTCCGAGAATGAGCAGTTCTTC. It codes for CASSLGSENEQFF.